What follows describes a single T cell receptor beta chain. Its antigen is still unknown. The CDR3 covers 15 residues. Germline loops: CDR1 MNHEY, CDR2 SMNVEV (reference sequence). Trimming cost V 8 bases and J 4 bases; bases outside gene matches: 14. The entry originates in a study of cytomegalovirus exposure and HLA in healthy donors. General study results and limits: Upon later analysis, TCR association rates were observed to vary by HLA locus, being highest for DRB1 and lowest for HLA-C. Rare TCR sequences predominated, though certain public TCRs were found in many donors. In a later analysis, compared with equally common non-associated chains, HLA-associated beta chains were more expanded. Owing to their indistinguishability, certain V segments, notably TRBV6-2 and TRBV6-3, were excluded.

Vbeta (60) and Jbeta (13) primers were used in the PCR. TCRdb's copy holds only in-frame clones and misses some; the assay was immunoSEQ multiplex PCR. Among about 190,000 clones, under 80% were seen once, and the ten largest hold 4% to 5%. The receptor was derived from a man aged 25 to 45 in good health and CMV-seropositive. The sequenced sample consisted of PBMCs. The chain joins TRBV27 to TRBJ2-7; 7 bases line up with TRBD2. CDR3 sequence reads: CASYSVAGAGYEQYF. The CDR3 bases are TGTGCCAGCTATAGCGTAGCGGGTGCGGGGTACGAGCAGTACTTC.